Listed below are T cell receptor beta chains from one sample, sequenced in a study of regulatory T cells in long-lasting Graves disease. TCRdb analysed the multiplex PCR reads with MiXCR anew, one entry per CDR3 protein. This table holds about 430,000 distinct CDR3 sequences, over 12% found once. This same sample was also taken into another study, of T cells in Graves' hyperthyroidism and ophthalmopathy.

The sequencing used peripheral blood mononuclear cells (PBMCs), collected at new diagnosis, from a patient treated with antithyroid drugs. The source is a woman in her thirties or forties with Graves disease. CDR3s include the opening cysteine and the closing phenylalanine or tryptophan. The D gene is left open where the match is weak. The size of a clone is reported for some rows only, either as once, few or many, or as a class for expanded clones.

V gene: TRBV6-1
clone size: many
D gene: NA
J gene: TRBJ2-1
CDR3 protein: CASAARRGQNEQFF
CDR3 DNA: TGTGCCAGCGCCGCTAGACGTGGACAAAATGAGCAGTTCTTC

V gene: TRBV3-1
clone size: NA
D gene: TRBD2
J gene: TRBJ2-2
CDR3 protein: CASSRTSGGDTGELFF
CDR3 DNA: TGTGCCAGCAGCAGAACTAGCGGAGGGGACACCGGGGAGCTGTTTTTT

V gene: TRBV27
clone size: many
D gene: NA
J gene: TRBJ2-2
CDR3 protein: CASSGEIYSRNANTGELFF
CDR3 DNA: TGTGCCAGCAGTGGGGAGATTTATAGCCGAAACGCGAACACCGGGGAGCTGTTTTTT

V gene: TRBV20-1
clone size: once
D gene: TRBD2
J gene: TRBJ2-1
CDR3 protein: CSARGLAGGNEQFF
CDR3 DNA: TGCAGTGCTAGAGGACTAGCGGGAGGGAATGAGCAGTTCTTC

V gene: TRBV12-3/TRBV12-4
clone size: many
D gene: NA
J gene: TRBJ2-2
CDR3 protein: CASSSHHANTGELFF
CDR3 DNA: TGTGCCAGCAGTTCCCATCACGCGAACACCGGGGAGCTGTTTTTT

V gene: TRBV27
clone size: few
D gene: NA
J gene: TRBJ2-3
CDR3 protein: CASSFQSSTDTQYF
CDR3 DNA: TGTGCCAGCAGTTTTCAAAGCAGCACAGATACGCAGTATTTT

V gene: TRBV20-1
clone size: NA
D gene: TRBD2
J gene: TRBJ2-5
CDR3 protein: CSARSGTSGKETQYF
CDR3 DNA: TGCAGTGCTAGAAGCGGGACTAGCGGGAAAGAGACCCAGTACTTC

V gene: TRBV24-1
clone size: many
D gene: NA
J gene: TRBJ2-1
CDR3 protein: CATSDFHRVEQFF
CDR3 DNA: TGTGCCACCAGTGATTTTCACAGGGTTGAGCAGTTCTTC

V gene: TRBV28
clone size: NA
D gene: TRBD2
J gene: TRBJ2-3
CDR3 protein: CASSSGLAGGRDTQYF
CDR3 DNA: TGTGCCAGCAGTTCAGGACTAGCGGGAGGTCGCGATACGCAGTATTTT

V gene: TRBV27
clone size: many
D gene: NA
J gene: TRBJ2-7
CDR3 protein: CASSFQGGEQYF
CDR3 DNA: TGTGCCAGCAGTTTTCAGGGTGGCGAGCAGTACTTC

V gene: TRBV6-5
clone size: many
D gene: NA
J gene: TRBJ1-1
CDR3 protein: CASSYQLWVMNTEAFF
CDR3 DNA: TGTGCCAGCAGTTACCAGCTTTGGGTTATGAACACTGAAGCTTTCTTT

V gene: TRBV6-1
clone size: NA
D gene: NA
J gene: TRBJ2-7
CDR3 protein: CASTVGAGADYEQYF
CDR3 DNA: TGTGCCAGCACCGTGGGGGCGGGAGCAGACTACGAGCAGTACTTC

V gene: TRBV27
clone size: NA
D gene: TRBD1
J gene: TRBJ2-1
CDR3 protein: CASSLGTGPSSEQFF
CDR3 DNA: TGTGCCAGCAGTTTAGGGACAGGCCCGTCTAGTGAGCAGTTCTTC

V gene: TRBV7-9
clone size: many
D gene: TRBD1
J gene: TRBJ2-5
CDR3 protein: CASSPPDRGTSEETQYF
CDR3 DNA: TGTGCCAGCAGCCCACCGGACAGGGGTACGTCCGAGGAGACCCAGTACTTC

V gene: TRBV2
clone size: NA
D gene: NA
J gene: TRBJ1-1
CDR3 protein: CASSTPGDTEAFF
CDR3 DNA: TGTGCCAGCAGTACCCCGGGGGACACTGAAGCTTTCTTT

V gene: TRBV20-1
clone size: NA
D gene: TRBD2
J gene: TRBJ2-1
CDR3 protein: CSARDPGLAVGNEQFF
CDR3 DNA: TGCAGTGCTAGAGATCCGGGACTAGCGGTTGGTAATGAGCAGTTCTTC

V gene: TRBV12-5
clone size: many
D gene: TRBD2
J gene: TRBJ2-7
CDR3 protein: CASGLVIPTSDYEQYF
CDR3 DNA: TGTGCTAGTGGTTTGGTAATACCGACTAGCGACTACGAGCAGTACTTC

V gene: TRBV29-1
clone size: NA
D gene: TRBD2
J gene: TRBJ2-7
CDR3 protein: CSVEISSGRNYEQYF
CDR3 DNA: TGCAGCGTTGAAATTTCTAGCGGGAGGAACTACGAGCAGTACTTC

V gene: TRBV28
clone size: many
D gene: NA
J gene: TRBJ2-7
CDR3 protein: CASSLSPPHYEQCF
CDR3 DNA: TGTGCCAGCAGTTTATCCCCCCCCCACTACGAGCAGTGCTTC

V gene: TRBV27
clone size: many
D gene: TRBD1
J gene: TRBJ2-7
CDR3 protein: CASTPLQGPINEQYF
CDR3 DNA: TGTGCCAGCACCCCTCTACAGGGGCCCATCAACGAGCAGTACTTC

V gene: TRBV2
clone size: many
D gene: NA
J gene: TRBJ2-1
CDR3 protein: CASSRVGPGNEQFF
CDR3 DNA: TGTGCCAGCAGTCGCGTAGGGCCGGGGAATGAGCAGTTCTTC

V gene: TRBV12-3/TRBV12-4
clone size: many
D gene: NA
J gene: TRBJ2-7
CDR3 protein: CASSPHPYEQYF
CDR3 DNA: TGTGCCAGCAGTCCCCATCCCTACGAGCAGTACTTC

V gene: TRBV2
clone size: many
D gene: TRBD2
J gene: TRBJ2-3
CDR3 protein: CASTQLAYTDTQYF
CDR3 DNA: TGTGCCAGCACTCAACTAGCGTACACAGATACGCAGTATTTT

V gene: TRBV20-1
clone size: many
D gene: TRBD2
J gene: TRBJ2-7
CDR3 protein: CSARGGDEQYF
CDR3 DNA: TGCAGTGCTAGGGGGGGGGACGAGCAGTACTTC

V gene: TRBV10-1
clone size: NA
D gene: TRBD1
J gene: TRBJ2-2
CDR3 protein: CAVTGDTGELFF
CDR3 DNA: TGCGCCGTTACAGGGGACACCGGGGAGCTGTTTTTT

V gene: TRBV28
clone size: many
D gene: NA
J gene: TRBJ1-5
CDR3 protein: CASSFVGLGNQPQHF
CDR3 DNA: TGTGCCAGCAGTTTTGTAGGACTAGGCAATCAGCCCCAGCATTTT

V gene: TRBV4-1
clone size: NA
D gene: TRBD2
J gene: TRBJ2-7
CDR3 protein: CASSQASGSSYEQYF
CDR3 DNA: TGCGCCAGCAGCCAAGCTAGCGGGAGCTCCTACGAGCAGTACTTC

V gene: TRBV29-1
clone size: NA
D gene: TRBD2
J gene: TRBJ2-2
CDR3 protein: CSVPGLAGGPGELFF
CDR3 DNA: TGCAGCGTCCCGGGCCTAGCGGGAGGTCCCGGGGAGCTGTTTTTT

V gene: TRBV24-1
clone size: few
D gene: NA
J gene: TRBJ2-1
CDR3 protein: CATSDLQGNGNEQFF
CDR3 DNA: TGTGCCACCAGTGATTTGCAGGGGAATGGCAATGAGCAGTTCTTC

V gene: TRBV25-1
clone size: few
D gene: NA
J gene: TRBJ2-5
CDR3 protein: CASSEYFPGQYSQETQYF
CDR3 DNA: TGTGCCAGCAGTGAATATTTCCCTGGACAATACTCCCAAGAGACCCAGTACTTC

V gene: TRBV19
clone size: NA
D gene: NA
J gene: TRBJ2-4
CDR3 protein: CASSIGQLAKNIQYF
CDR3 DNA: TGTGCCAGTAGTATAGGACAGTTAGCCAAAAACATTCAGTACTTC

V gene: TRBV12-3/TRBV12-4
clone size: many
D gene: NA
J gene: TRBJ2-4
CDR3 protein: CASSFVGGGDIQYF
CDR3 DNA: TGTGCCAGCAGTTTCGTGGGAGGGGGGGACATTCAGTACTTC

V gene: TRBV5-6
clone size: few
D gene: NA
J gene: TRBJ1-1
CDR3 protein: CASTPGGDYTEAFF
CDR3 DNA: TGTGCCAGCACCCCGGGAGGGGACTACACTGAAGCTTTCTTT

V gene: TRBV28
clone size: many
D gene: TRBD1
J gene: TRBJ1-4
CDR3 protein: CASSPIGTGTATNEKLFF
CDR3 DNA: TGTGCCAGCAGTCCCATTGGGACAGGGACAGCAACTAATGAAAAACTGTTTTTT

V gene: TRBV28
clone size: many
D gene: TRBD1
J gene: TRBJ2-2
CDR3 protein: CASSPGTGWTGELFF
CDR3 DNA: TGTGCCAGCAGTCCAGGGACAGGGTGGACCGGGGAGCTGTTTTTT

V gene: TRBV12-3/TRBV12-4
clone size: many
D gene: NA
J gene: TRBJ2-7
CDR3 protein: CASSWGDSTYEQYF
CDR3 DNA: TGTGCCAGCAGTTGGGGGGACAGCACCTACGAGCAGTACTTC

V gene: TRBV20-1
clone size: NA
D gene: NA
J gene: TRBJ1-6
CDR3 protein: CSARGEGWDYNSPLHF
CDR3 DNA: TGCAGTGCTAGAGGAGAGGGATGGGACTATAATTCACCCCTCCACTTT

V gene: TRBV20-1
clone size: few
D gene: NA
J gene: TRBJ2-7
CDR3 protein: CSASNSLTYEQYF
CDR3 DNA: TGCAGTGCTAGTAACAGTCTCACCTACGAGCAGTACTTC

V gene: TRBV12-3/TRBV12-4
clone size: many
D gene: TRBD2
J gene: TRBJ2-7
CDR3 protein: CASSLGPGLAGAGEQYF
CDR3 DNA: TGTGCCAGCAGTTTAGGACCTGGACTAGCGGGAGCGGGGGAGCAGTACTTC

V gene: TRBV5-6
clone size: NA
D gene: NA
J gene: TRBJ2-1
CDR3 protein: CASSLVPPVIPGYNEQFF
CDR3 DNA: TGTGCCAGCAGTCTTGTCCCCCCCGTAATACCGGGGTACAATGAGCAGTTCTTC

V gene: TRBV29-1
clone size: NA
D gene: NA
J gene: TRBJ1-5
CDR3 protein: CSVGGQGTDQPQHF
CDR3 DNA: TGCAGCGTTGGTGGGCAGGGGACGGATCAGCCCCAGCATTTT

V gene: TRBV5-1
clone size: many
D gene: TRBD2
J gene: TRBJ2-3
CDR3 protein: CASTSGSSTDTQYF
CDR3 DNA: TGCGCCAGTACTAGCGGCTCTAGCACAGATACGCAGTATTTT

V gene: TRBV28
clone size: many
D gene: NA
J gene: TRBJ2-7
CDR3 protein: CASSLGWSSYEQYF
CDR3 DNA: TGTGCCAGCAGTTTGGGTTGGAGCTCCTACGAGCAGTACTTC

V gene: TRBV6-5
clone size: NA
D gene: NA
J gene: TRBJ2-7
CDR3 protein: CASSYPTRGSSSYEQYF
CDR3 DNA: TGTGCCAGCAGTTACCCAACTAGAGGGAGTTCTTCCTACGAGCAGTACTTC

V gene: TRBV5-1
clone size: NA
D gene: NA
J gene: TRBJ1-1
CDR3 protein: CASSSQREGTEAFF
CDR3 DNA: TGCGCCAGCAGCTCACAGCGGGAAGGGACTGAAGCTTTCTTT

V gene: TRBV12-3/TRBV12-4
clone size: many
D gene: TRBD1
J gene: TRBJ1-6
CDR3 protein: CASSPSVQGVGSPLHF
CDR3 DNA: TGTGCCAGCAGTCCCAGCGTTCAGGGGGTTGGTTCACCCCTCCACTTT

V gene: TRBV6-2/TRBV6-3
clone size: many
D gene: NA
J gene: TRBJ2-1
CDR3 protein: CASSYFGSTGNEQFF
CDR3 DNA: TGTGCCAGCAGTTACTTTGGGTCAACTGGCAATGAGCAGTTCTTC

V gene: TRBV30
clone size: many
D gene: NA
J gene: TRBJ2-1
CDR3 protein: CAWSVGAVYEQFF
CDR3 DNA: TGTGCCTGGAGTGTAGGTGCAGTCTATGAGCAGTTCTTC

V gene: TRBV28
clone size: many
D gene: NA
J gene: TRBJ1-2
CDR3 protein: CASSSLIGYTF
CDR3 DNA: TGTGCCAGCAGTTCCCTAATTGGCTACACCTTC

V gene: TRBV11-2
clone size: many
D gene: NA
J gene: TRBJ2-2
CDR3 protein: CASSPSMTGRGTGELFF
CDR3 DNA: TGTGCCAGCAGCCCCAGTATGACAGGAAGGGGCACCGGGGAGCTGTTTTTT

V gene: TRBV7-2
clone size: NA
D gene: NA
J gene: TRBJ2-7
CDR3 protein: CASSADPGAYEQYF
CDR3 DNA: TGTGCCAGCAGCGCAGACCCGGGAGCCTACGAGCAGTACTTC

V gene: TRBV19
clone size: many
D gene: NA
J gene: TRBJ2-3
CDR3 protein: CASSSGHRADTQYF
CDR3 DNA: TGTGCCAGTAGTTCGGGACATCGGGCAGATACGCAGTATTTT

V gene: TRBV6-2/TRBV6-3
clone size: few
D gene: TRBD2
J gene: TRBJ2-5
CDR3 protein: CASRDSGGGVQETQYF
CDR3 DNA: TGTGCCAGCAGGGATAGCGGGGGGGGTGTCCAAGAGACCCAGTACTTC

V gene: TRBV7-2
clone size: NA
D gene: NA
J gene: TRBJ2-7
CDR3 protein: CASSLVGGDLYEQYF
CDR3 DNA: TGTGCCAGCAGCTTAGTCGGCGGGGACTTGTACGAGCAGTACTTC